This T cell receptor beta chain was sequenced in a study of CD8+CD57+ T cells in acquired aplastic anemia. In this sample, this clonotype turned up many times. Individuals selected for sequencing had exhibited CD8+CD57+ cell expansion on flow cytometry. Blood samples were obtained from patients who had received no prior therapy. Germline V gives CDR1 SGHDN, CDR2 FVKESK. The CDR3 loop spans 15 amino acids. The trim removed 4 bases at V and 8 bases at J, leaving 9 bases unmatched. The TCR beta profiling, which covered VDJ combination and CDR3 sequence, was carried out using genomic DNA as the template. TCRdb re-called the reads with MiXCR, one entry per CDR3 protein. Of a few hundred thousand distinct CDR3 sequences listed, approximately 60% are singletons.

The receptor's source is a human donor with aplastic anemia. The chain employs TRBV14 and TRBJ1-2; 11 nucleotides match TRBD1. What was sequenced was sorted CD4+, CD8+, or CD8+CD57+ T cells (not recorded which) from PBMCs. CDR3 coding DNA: TGTGCCAGCAGCCCCCCCTGGACAGGGGGCCGCGGCTACACCTTC. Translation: CASSPPWTGGRGYTF.